These 28 T cell receptor beta chains were sequenced from one sample in a study of T cells after yellow fever vaccination. One entry per CDR3 protein results from TCRdb running MiXCR on the 5' RACE reads. Of roughly 60,000 distinct CDR3 sequences listed, around 6.9% are singletons. This specimen consisted of CD8+ T cells sorted from PBMCs, obtained on the day of the first yellow fever vaccination. These receptor sequences come from a man between 18 and 35 years old who received the YFV17D yellow fever vaccine.

This clonotype was detected only a few times. The CDR3 DNA is TGTGCCAGCAGCTACAATAGGGTGACAGGGTTCGGGACTTCGAATCAGCCCCAGCATTTT. It yields the protein CASSYNRVTGFGTSNQPQHF. The V gene is TRBV6-2 or TRBV6-3, the J gene TRBJ1-5; TRBD1 aligns across 7 bases. The CDR3 runs to 20 residues. V lost 6 bases and J lost 4; bases outside the gene matches: 24. CDR1 and CDR2 (germline): MNHEY, SVGEGT.

CDR3 DNA: TGCAGCGCCGTACTAGCGGGGGGGGATACGCAGTATTTT. Residues: CSAVLAGGDTQYF. The J gene is TRBJ2-3, the V gene TRBV29-1; 13 bases are a match to TRBD2. The germline V gene encodes CDR1 SQVTM and CDR2 ANQGSEA. V lost 7 bases and J lost 6; bases outside the gene matches: 4. CDR3 length equals 13 residues.

This clonotype was counted many times. This chain connects TRBV29-1 to TRBJ2-1; D possibly uses TRBD1 or TRBD2 (5 bases each). CDR1 is SQVTM, CDR2 ANQGSEA, per germline. Trimming took 8 bases from V and 3 from J, leaving 17 bases between them. The length of the CDR3 is 14 residues. In nucleotides, the CDR3 is TGCAGCAGCGAAACTAGGGACCGCTACAATGAGCAGTTCTTC. Its protein product is CSSETRDRYNEQFF.

This chain links TRBV9 with TRBJ1-2, with TRBD1 matching 8 bases. There are 15 residues in the CDR3. The V gene's germline CDR1 is SGDLS and CDR2 YYNGEE. Trimming cost V 3 bases and J 5 bases; bases outside gene matches: 9. The CDR3 sequence: CASSEGAQGGYGYTF. In DNA form, the CDR3 reads TGTGCCAGCAGCGAGGGGGCACAGGGGGGATATGGCTACACCTTC.

In this sample, this clonotype turned up a few times. This chain joins TRBV14 and TRBJ1-2; 8 bases map to TRBD1. CDR3 length: 15 residues. The junction had 9 bases not matched to a gene; V was cut back by 4 bases and J by 5 bases. Germline CDR1 is SGHDN and CDR2 is FVKESK. The CDR3 DNA sequence: TGTGCCAGCAGCCCGACAGGGGATATTATTTATGGCTACACCTTC. Protein: CASSPTGDIIYGYTF.

This clonotype was seen repeatedly, ten times or more. The rearrangement links TRBV4-3 to TRBJ1-4, with D possibly TRBD1 on 5 matching bases. Trimming stripped 4 bases from V and 8 bases from J, with 14 bases between. CDR1 and CDR2 from the germline V gene are LGHNA and YSLEER. This CDR3 has 14 residues. The CDR3, as DNA: TGCGCCAGCAGCCGAGCACGTGGGGGGGAAAAACTGTTTTTT. Protein sequence: CASSRARGGEKLFF.

This clonotype was counted ten times or more. The chain is built from TRBV4-3 and TRBJ1-1, with D unresolved. V was shortened by 4 bases and J by 2 bases, with 11 bases between the two germline ends. The CDR3 totals 14 residues. Per germline, CDR1 LGHNA and CDR2 YSLEER. This CDR3 reads CASSPSPGNTEAFF. In DNA form, the CDR3 reads TGCGCCAGCAGCCCTTCCCCAGGAAACACTGAAGCTTTCTTT.

This clonotype was counted a few times. This chain links TRBV7-9 with TRBJ1-2; a possible D gene is TRBD1 (5 bases). This CDR3 comprises 15 residues. The germline V gene encodes CDR1 SEHNR and CDR2 FQNEAQ (reference sequence). The ends were cut back, 5 bases at V and 8 bases at J, with 21 bases in the middle. In DNA, the CDR3 is TGTGCCAGCAGCGCTTCAGGGTGGGGGAACCAGGGCTACACCTTC. It encodes CASSASGWGNQGYTF.

This clonotype was found many times. The rearrangement links TRBV4-2 to TRBJ1-5; possibly TRBD1 for D (5 bases). Between the trimmed V and J ends, which lost 3 bases and 7 bases, there was a span of 10 bases. Germline loops: CDR1 LGHNA, CDR2 YNFKEQ. The CDR3 totals 13 residues. The CDR3 protein is CASSHGGVQPQHF. The CDR3 DNA reads as TGTGCCAGCAGCCACGGAGGGGTACAGCCCCAGCATTTT.

The chain links TRBV7-9 to TRBJ2-7, with 8 nucleotides matching TRBD2. The CDR3 is 12 residues long. The V and J ends lost 5 bases and 5 bases, in that order; junction bases with no gene match: 2. CDR1 is SEHNR and CDR2 is FQNEAQ in the germline V gene (reference sequence). The CDR3 spells CASSILADEQYV. The CDR3 DNA reads as TGTGCCAGCAGCATACTAGCGGACGAGCAGTACGTC.

This clonotype appeared once. The V call is TRBV6-2 or TRBV6-3, the J call TRBJ2-7, with 8 bases lining up with TRBD1. The CDR3 is 15 residues long. Germline CDR1 and CDR2: MNHEY and SVGEGT. The J segment lost 1 base and the V segment lost 2 bases, leaving 4 bases of the junction unmatched. Written as DNA, the CDR3 is TGTGCCAGCAGTTACCCAGGGGGCCGTTCCTACGAGCAGTACGTC. This gives the protein CASSYPGGRSYEQYV.

This clonotype was seen a handful of times. The J gene is TRBJ2-2, the V gene TRBV6-5; D perhaps matches TRBD2 (5 bases). Between the trimmed V and J ends, which lost 10 bases and 6 bases, there was a span of 12 bases. From germline, CDR1 is MNHEY and CDR2 SVGAGI. This CDR3 spans 12 amino acids. CDR3 loop: CATSPGSGELFF. CDR3 nucleotides: TGTGCCACAAGCCCGGGGTCCGGGGAGCTGTTTTTT.

This clonotype was recorded many times. The V and J genes are TRBV7-9 and TRBJ2-7; D is uncertain. This CDR3 spans 12 amino acids. The V gene lost 4 bases and the J gene lost 4 bases, with 8 bases spanning the gap. Germline V gene sequence: CDR1 SEHNR, CDR2 FQNEAQ (reference sequence). In nucleotides, the CDR3 is TGTGCCAGCAGCTCTCGGGTTTACGAGCAGTACTTC. This codes for CASSSRVYEQYF.

This clonotype appeared many times. The chain uses TRBV7-3 and TRBJ1-1; D gene unclear. The CDR3 loop spans 15 amino acids. Germline loops: CDR1 SGHTA, CDR2 FQGTGA. Trimming removed 1 base at V and 0 bases at J, with 9 bases between. CDR3 sequence (DNA): TGTGCCAGCAGCTTAAGTGGCCTCATGAACACTGAAGCTTTCTTT. Translated: CASSLSGLMNTEAFF.

At least ten counts were recorded for this clonotype. The gene calls are TRBV5-4 and TRBJ1-1; 10 bases agree with TRBD1. CDR1 and CDR2 from the germline V gene are SGHNT and YYREEE (reference sequence). The CDR3 sequence is 15 residues long. With V trimmed by 3 bases and J by 5 bases, 7 bases remained unmatched. CDR3 protein: CASSWDRGFGTEAFF. For the CDR3, the DNA is TGTGCCAGCAGCTGGGACAGGGGATTTGGGACTGAAGCTTTCTTT.

Only a few counts were recorded for this clonotype. The chain links TRBV5-1 to TRBJ1-1, with D maybe TRBD1 (5 bases). This CDR3 is built from 15 residues. The germline V and J ends were trimmed by 0 bases and 4 bases, with 13 bases remaining between them. Germline CDR1 and CDR2: SGHRS and YFSETQ. CDR3 bases: TGCGCCAGCAGCTTGGATTGGGAGGGACGCACTGAAGCTTTCTTT. Its protein product is CASSLDWEGRTEAFF.

The V call is TRBV23-1, the J call TRBJ2-3, with D unclear. TRBV23-1 is assigned to the ORF class and has an uncertain function. The CDR3 covers 15 residues. Between the trimmed V and J ends, which lost 0 bases and 4 bases, there was a span of 11 bases. This CDR3 is CASSQSGIRPDTQYF. CDR3 DNA: TGCGCCAGCAGTCAATCAGGGATCCGGCCAGATACGCAGTATTTT.

The chain joins TRBV6-5 to TRBJ2-1; D ambiguous. The CDR3 extends over 12 amino acids. V was pared by 4 bases and J by 5 bases, with 6 bases between. Germline CDR1 reads MNHEY; CDR2 reads SVGAGI. This CDR3 is CASSSLHNEQFF. As DNA, the CDR3 is TGTGCCAGCAGTTCCTTGCACAATGAGCAGTTCTTC.

The chain uses TRBV12-3 or TRBV12-4 and TRBJ2-2; D might be TRBD1 (5 bases). This CDR3 comprises 17 residues. V was trimmed by 1 base and J by 2 bases, leaving 14 bases between them. The DNA for the CDR3 is TGTGCCAGCAGTTTAGGTCCGCAGGACATCAACACCGGGGAGCTGTTTTTT. Translation: CASSLGPQDINTGELFF.

This clonotype was picked up a small number of times. V gene TRBV4-1 combines with J gene TRBJ2-2, with D perhaps TRBD2 (5 bases). The germline gives CDR1 MGHRA, CDR2 YSYEKL. The length of the CDR3 is 15 residues. V shed 7 bases and J shed 2 bases, with 14 bases lying between them. This chain's CDR3 is CASTYGEINTGELFF. DNA for the CDR3: TGCGCCAGCACCTACGGGGAAATTAACACCGGGGAGCTGTTTTTT.

This clonotype was recorded many times. The V gene is TRBV29-1, the J gene TRBJ2-1, with a tentative D call TRBD2 (6 bases). Germline lookup yields CDR1 SQVTM and CDR2 ANQGSEA. Trimming took 7 bases from V and 4 from J, leaving 11 bases between them. This CDR3 is 12 amino acids long. CDR3 coding DNA: TGCAGCGGGTCCGGGACTTACAATGAGCAGTTCTTC. This codes for CSGSGTYNEQFF.

In this sample, this clonotype turned up many times. The chain couples TRBV5-5 to TRBJ2-2; 9 positions match TRBD1. CDR3 size: 14 residues. CDR1 is SGHKS, CDR2 YYEKEE, per germline (reference sequence). V lost 4 bases and J lost 7; bases outside the gene matches: 5. CDR3 sequence (DNA): TGTGCCAGCAGCGGAACAGGGGGCGGCGGGGAGCTGTTTTTT. It specifies CASSGTGGGGELFF.

This clonotype was counted at least ten times. The rearrangement joins TRBV6-2 or TRBV6-3 to TRBJ2-5, with D tentatively TRBD1 (6 bases). This CDR3 is built from 14 residues. V was clipped by 4 bases and J by 5 bases, with 14 bases between them. Germline assignment: CDR1 MNHEY and CDR2 SVGEGT. The CDR3 loop is CASSSRTVRETQYF. DNA for the CDR3: TGTGCCAGCAGTTCCCGGACAGTTCGTGAGACCCAGTACTTC.

As to this clonotype: This may be a read error: a much more frequent sequence differs by one nucleotide. The chain uses TRBV18 and TRBJ2-6; 11 nucleotides align to TRBD1. This CDR3 is 17 amino acids long. CDR1 is KGHSH and CDR2 is LQKENI in the germline V gene. CDR3 sequence (DNA): TGTGCCAGCACACCTAGGACAGGGGGCGCTGGGGCCAACGTCCTGACTTTC. Its translation: CASTPRTGGAGANVLTF. Full variable domain (outside the CDR3, taken from reference TRBV18 and TRBJ2-6): NAGVMQNPRHLVRRRGQEARLRCSPMKGHSHVYWYRQLPEEGLKFMVYLQKENIIDESGMPKERFSAEFPKEGPSILRIQQVVRGDSAAYFCASTPRTGGAGANVLTFGAGSRLTVL.

This clonotype has a count of ten or more. This chain uses TRBV12-3 or TRBV12-4 with TRBJ2-5; 7 bases are shared with TRBD2. The V gene end was trimmed by 3 bases and the J gene end by 4 bases; junction bases not matched to a gene: 8. CDR3 size: 15 residues. DNA for the CDR3: TGTGCCAGCAGTTTTCAAAGCGGGGCTGGAGAGACCCAGTACTTC. It specifies CASSFQSGAGETQYF.

The rearrangement links TRBV7-6 to TRBJ1-1; D call uncertain. CDR3 size: 13 residues. Germline loops: CDR1 SGHVS, CDR2 FNYEAQ. With 1 base removed from V and 6 bases from J, the gap between germline ends came to 9 bases. DNA of the CDR3: TGTGCCAGCAGCTTAGGAGGGTATTCTGAAGCTTTCTTT. This sequence encodes CASSLGGYSEAFF.

The chain's CDR3 is CASCHVLAPYNEQFF. CDR3 DNA sequence: TGTGCCTCCTGCCATGTACTAGCGCCCTACAATGAGCAGTTCTTC. The chain joins TRBV3-1 to TRBJ2-1; 7 bases fit TRBD2. This CDR3 is built from 15 residues. V lost 11 bases, J lost 2 bases, and 12 bases stayed unmatched. Germline CDR1 LGHDT, CDR2 YNNKEL (reference sequence).

Remarks on this clonotype: This could be a read error, since a much larger clone is one nucleotide away. The chain joins TRBV6-2 or TRBV6-3 to TRBJ2-5; D gene ambiguous. CDR3 size: 12 residues. The germline gives CDR1 MNHEY, CDR2 SVGEGT. CDR3 amino acids: CASCYGSETQYF. CDR3 nucleotides: TGTGCCAGCTGTTACGGTAGCGAGACCCAGTACTTC.